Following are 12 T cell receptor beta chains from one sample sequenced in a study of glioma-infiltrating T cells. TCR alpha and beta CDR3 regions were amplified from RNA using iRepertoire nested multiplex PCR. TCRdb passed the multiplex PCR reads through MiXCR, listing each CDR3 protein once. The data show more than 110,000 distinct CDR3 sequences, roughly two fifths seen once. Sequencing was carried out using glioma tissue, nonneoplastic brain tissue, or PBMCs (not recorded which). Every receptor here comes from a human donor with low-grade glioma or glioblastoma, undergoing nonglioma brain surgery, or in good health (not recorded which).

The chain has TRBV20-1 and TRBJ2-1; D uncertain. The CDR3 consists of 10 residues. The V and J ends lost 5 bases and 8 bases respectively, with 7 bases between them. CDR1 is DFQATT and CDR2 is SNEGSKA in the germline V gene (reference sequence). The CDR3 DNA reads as TGCAGTGCTGCCGGTCATGAGCAGTTCTTC. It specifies CSAAGHEQFF.

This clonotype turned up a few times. As DNA, the CDR3 is TGTGCCAGCACGAGTAGTAGTAACACCGGGGAGCTGTTTTTT. Amino acid sequence: CASTSSSNTGELFF. The rearrangement joins TRBV6-1 to TRBJ2-2; no firm D call. CDR1 and CDR2 (germline): MNHNS, SASEGT. V shed 7 bases and J shed 2 bases, with 11 bases lying between them. The CDR3 has 14 residues.

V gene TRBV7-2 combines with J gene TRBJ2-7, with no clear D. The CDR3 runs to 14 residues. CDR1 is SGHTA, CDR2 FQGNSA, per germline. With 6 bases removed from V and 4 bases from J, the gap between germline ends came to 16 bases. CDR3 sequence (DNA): TGTGCCAGCAGTCCTTCCGGCTCCCCATACGAGCAGTACTTC. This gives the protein CASSPSGSPYEQYF.

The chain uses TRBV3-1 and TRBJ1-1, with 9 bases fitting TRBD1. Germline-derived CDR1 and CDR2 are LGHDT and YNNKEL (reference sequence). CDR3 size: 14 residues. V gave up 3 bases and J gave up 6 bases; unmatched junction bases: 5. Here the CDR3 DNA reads TGTGCCAGCAGCCAGGGGACAGGGAGAGCTGAAGCTTTCTTT. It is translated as CASSQGTGRAEAFF.

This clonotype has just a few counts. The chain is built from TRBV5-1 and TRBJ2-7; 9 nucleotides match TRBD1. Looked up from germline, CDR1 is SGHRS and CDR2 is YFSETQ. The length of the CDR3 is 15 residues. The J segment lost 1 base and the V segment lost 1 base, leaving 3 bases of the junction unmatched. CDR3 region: CASSLFGQGSYEQYF. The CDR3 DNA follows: TGCGCCAGCAGCTTGTTCGGACAGGGGTCCTACGAGCAGTACTTC.

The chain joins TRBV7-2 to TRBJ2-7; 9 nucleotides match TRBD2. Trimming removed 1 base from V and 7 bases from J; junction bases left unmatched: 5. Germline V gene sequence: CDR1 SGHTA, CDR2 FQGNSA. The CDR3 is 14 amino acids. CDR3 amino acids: CASSLVAGEGEQYF. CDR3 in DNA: TGTGCCAGCAGCTTAGTAGCGGGAGAAGGGGAGCAGTACTTC.

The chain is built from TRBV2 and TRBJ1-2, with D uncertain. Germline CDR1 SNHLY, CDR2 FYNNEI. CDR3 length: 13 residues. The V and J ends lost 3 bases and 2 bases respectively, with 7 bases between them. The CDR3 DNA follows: TGTGCCAGCAGTGATCACACCAACTATGGCTACACCTTC. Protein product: CASSDHTNYGYTF.

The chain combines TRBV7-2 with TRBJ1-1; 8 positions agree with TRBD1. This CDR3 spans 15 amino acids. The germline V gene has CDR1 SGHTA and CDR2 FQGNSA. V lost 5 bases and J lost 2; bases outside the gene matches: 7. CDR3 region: CASSRVAGGNTEAFF. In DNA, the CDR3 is TGTGCCAGCAGCCGCGTCGCAGGGGGCAACACTGAAGCTTTCTTT.

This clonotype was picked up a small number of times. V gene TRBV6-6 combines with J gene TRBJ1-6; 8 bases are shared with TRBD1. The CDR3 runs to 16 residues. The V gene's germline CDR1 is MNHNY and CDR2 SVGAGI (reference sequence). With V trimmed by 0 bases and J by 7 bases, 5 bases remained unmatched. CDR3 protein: CASSYSPRTGNSPLHF. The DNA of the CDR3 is TGTGCCAGCAGTTACTCGCCGCGGACAGGGAATTCACCCCTCCACTTT.

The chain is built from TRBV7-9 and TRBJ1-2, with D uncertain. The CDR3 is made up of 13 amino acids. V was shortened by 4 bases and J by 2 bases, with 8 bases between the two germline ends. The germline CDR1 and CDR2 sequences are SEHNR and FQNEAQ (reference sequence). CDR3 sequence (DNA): TGTGCCAGCAGCTCACAAGGCAACTATGGCTACACCTTC. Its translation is CASSSQGNYGYTF.

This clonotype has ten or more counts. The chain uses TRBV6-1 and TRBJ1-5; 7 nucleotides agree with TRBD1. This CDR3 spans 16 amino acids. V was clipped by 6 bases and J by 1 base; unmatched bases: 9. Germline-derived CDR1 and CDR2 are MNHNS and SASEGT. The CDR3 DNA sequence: TGTGCCAGCAGATTCCGACAGGGCGGGAGCAATCAGCCCCAGCATTTT. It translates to CASRFRQGGSNQPQHF.

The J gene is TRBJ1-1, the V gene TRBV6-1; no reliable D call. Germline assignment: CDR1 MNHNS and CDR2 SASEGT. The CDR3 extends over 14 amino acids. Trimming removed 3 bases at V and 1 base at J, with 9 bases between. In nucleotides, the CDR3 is TGTGCCAGCAGTGATATCACAGCGAACACTGAAGCTTTCTTT. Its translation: CASSDITANTEAFF.